These T cell receptor beta chains were read from a single sample in a study of Ad26.COV2.S vaccination and SARS-CoV-2 variants. This table comes from immunoSEQ multiplex PCR, and its TCRdb copy is limited to in-frame clones, with some not included. The sample holds about 390,000 clones, about 90% seen once. The source material was peripheral blood, sampled in a trial of Ad26.COV2.S vaccine versus placebo. The receptors originated from a person aged 18 to 65 who received the Ad26.COV2.S COVID-19 vaccine or a placebo. Each CDR3 is given with its conserved first and last residue. D genes are given only for firm matches. Clone size appears in some rows only: once, few, many, or a class for an expanded clone.

>once|TRBJ2-2|.|TRBV10-3
CAIRTVTGELFF
TGTGCCATAAGGACAGTAACCGGGGAGCTGTTTTTT
>.|TRBJ2-4|.|TRBV5-5
CASSFRPGDIQYF
TGTGCCAGCAGCTTTCGCCCAGGTGACATTCAGTACTTC
>.|TRBJ2-5|.|TRBV4-3
CASSQALEETQYF
TGCGCCAGCAGCCAAGCACTAGAAGAGACCCAGTACTTC
>few|TRBJ2-7|.|TRBV27
CASSLSSPYEQYF
TGTGCCAGCAGTTTATCGTCCCCCTACGAGCAGTACTTC
>.|TRBJ2-3|TRBD1|TRBV18
CASSPWTGDTDTQYF
TGTGCCAGCTCACCATGGACAGGGGACACAGATACGCAGTATTTT
>.|TRBJ2-5|.|TRBV7-2
CASSLVRLQGRAQETQYF
TGTGCCAGCAGCTTAGTTCGTCTTCAGGGGAGAGCCCAAGAGACCCAGTACTTC
>.|TRBJ2-5|TRBD2|TRBV11-2
CASSLRLAGETQYF
TGTGCCAGCAGCTTAAGACTAGCGGGGGAGACCCAGTACTTC
>once|TRBJ2-2|TRBD1|TRBV19
CASSIGRGLLPTGELFF
TGTGCCAGTAGTATAGGCAGGGGGTTACTCCCTACCGGGGAGCTGTTTTTT
>.|TRBJ1-2|.|TRBV6-5
CASATSGAGLSGYTF
TGTGCCAGCGCCACGTCAGGGGCCGGGCTAAGTGGCTACACCTTC
>.|TRBJ1-3|.|TRBV7-8
CASSLVRSSGNTIYF
TGTGCCAGCAGCTTAGTACGATCCTCTGGAAACACCATATATTTT
>.|TRBJ1-3|.|TRBV7-2
CASSFLKRNTIYF
TGTGCCAGCAGCTTCCTGAAGAGAAACACCATATATTTT
>.|TRBJ1-2|.|TRBV20-1
CSASLAVVSYYGYTF
TGCAGTGCTAGTCTGGCAGTCGTGAGCTACTATGGCTACACCTTC
>.|TRBJ2-5|TRBD2|TRBV3-1/TRBV3-2
CASSLRLAGGETQYF
TGTGCCAGCAGCCTGCGACTAGCGGGGGGAGAGACCCAGTACTTC
>.|TRBJ1-1|.|TRBV2
CASNGGTNTEAFF
TGTGCCAGCAATGGGGGGACCAACACTGAAGCTTTCTTT
>.|TRBJ1-1|.|TRBV7-8
CASSLMADTEAFF
TGTGCCAGCAGCTTAATGGCTGACACTGAAGCTTTCTTT
>.|TRBJ2-1|.|TRBV11-3
CASSPGVNEQFF
TGTGCCAGCAGCCCGGGCGTAAATGAGCAGTTCTTC
>.|TRBJ2-3|.|TRBV7-2
CASSLGGANTQYF
TGTGCCAGCAGCTTAGGGGGGGCCAATACGCAGTATTTT
>.|TRBJ1-6|TRBD1|TRBV7-2
CASSSRGPGLDSPLHF
TGTGCCAGCAGCTCCAGGGGGCCCGGTTTGGATTCACCCCTCCACTTT
>.|TRBJ1-2|.|TRBV29-1
CSVEATTVNYGYTF
TGCAGCGTTGAAGCCACGACAGTTAACTATGGCTACACCTTC
>.|TRBJ1-1|.|TRBV5-6
CASSLVGAQDTEAFF
TGTGCCAGCAGCTTGGTTGGTGCGCAGGACACTGAAGCTTTCTTT
>.|TRBJ2-7|TRBD2|TRBV6-6
CASRPTSGDSYEQYF
TGTGCCAGCAGGCCTACTAGCGGGGACTCCTACGAGCAGTACTTC
>.|TRBJ2-7|.|TRBV4-1
CASSPDTNYEQYF
TGCGCCAGCAGCCCGGACACTAACTACGAGCAGTACTTC
>.|TRBJ2-1|TRBD2|TRBV13
CASSLDAGEVYNEQFF
TGTGCCAGCAGCTTAGACGCGGGGGAGGTATACAATGAGCAGTTCTTC
>.|TRBJ1-4|.|TRBV19
CASSPQTGSNEKLFF
TGTGCCAGTAGTCCCCAAACAGGGAGTAATGAAAAACTGTTTTTT
>.|TRBJ2-7|.|TRBV19
CASSIGSGAVPYEQYF
TGTGCCAGTAGTATAGGTTCGGGCGCTGTCCCCTACGAGCAGTACTTC
>.|TRBJ2-7|TRBD1|TRBV5-4
CASSAFGTGIYEQYF
TGTGCCAGCAGCGCATTCGGGACAGGGATATACGAGCAGTACTTC
>.|TRBJ1-2|.|TRBV11-2
CASSLSRSYGYTF
TGTGCCAGCAGCTTGTCACGGTCCTATGGCTACACCTTC
>once|TRBJ2-2|.|TRBV4-3
CASSQDGYSPNTGELFF
TGCGCCAGCAGCCAAGATGGATACAGCCCAAACACCGGGGAGCTGTTTTTT
>once|TRBJ2-1|.|TRBV2
CALSNGGRYNEQFF
TGTGCCCTCAGTAATGGGGGGCGCTACAATGAGCAGTTCTTC
>.|TRBJ1-5|.|TRBV7-2
CASSFSQGNQPQHF
TGTGCCAGCAGCTTTTCCCAAGGGAATCAGCCCCAGCATTTT
>.|TRBJ2-2|.|TRBV4-1
CASSQDIPSANTGELFF
TGCGCCAGCAGCCAAGATATCCCTAGCGCGAACACCGGGGAGCTGTTTTTT
>.|TRBJ1-6|.|TRBV15
CATSPPPWFNSPLHF
TGTGCCACCAGCCCTCCCCCCTGGTTTAATTCACCCCTCCACTTT
>.|TRBJ2-7|.|TRBV5-1
CASRGQGHEQYF
TGCGCCAGCAGGGGGCAGGGCCACGAGCAGTACTTC
>.|TRBJ2-7|TRBD2|TRBV7-2
CASSKERGVSSYEQYF
TGTGCCAGCAGCAAAGAGCGGGGGGTCTCCTCCTACGAGCAGTACTTC
>.|TRBJ1-1|.|TRBV28
CATLPGVRVLNTEAFF
TGTGCCACCCTACCCGGGGTTAGGGTCTTGAACACTGAAGCTTTCTTT
>.|TRBJ1-1|.|TRBV19
CASSWAGDTEAFF
TGTGCCAGTAGCTGGGCGGGGGACACTGAAGCTTTCTTT
>.|TRBJ2-2|TRBD1|TRBV27
CASSPATGSMTGELFF
TGTGCCAGCAGTCCCGCGACAGGGAGTATGACCGGGGAGCTGTTTTTT
>.|TRBJ1-3|.|TRBV30
CAWRHSGNTIYF
TGTGCCTGGAGGCACAGTGGAAACACCATATATTTT
>once|TRBJ2-5|TRBD1|TRBV5-4
CASSAGTGVETQYF
TGTGCCAGCAGCGCCGGGACAGGGGTCGAGACCCAGTACTTC
>.|TRBJ2-5|.|TRBV27
CASSPLGREETQYF
TGTGCCAGCAGTCCCCTCGGGCGGGAAGAGACCCAGTACTTC
>.|TRBJ2-1|TRBD2|TRBV6-5
CASSYSPGGARNEQFF
TGTGCCAGCAGTTACTCCCCCGGGGGGGCAAGGAATGAGCAGTTCTTC
>.|TRBJ2-7|.|TRBV10-1
CASSESVGGGYEQYF
TGCGCCAGCAGTGAGTCTGTAGGCGGCGGCTACGAGCAGTACTTC
>once|TRBJ1-1|.|TRBV20-1
CSASGDGIMNTEAFF
TGCAGTGCTAGTGGGGACGGAATCATGAACACTGAAGCTTTCTTT
>once|TRBJ2-5|.|TRBV7-9
CASSLAPGLRYQETQYF
TGTGCCAGCAGCTTAGCCCCGGGACTTCGGTACCAAGAGACCCAGTACTTC
>.|TRBJ1-5|TRBD1|TRBV7-2
CASSPDRDQPQHF
TGTGCCAGCAGTCCCGACAGGGATCAGCCCCAGCATTTT